This T cell receptor beta chain was identified in a study of T cell responses to AZD1222 COVID-19 vaccine. The study's findings and limits: Reports say nearly half of spike-specific TCRs go after unmutated variant regions.

Measured with immunoSEQ multiplex PCR; TCRdb has only the in-frame clones, and not every one. There are 130,000 to 150,000 clones in the sample; roughly nine tenths occur only once, and under 1.5% lies in the top ten. Regarding this clone: The antigen remains unidentified.

This CDR3 is built from 14 residues. Trimming removed 2 bases at V and 7 bases at J, with 12 bases between. Germline V lookup: CDR1 MNHEY, CDR2 SMNVEV (reference sequence). This receptor was identified in an adult in good health. This chain links TRBV27 with TRBJ1-5, with D uncertain. Here the sequenced sample was peripheral blood, taken on day 0 of AZD1222 vaccination. The CDR3 nucleotides are TGTGCCAGCAGTTTACAATTACACGGGCAGCCCCAGCATTTT. Residues: CASSLQLHGQPQHF.